Presented here are 9 T cell receptor beta chains from one specimen sequenced in a study of CD8 T cells in Susac syndrome. The RNA input was about 0.5 to 1 ug, and it was reverse transcribed with random hexamers. TCRdb redid the calling of the immunoSEQ multiplex PCR reads with MiXCR, one entry per CDR3 protein. Among about 400,000 distinct CDR3 sequences listed, more than 80% were seen once. Material for sequencing was CD8+ T cells from PBMCs. The receptors stem from a human donor with multiple sclerosis.

The chain combines TRBV13 with TRBJ1-4; D is possibly TRBD1 (5 bases). Trimming shortened V by 3 bases and J by 3 bases, and 20 bases separated the two germline ends. The length of the CDR3 is 18 residues. The germline V gene has CDR1 PRHDT and CDR2 FYEKMQ (reference sequence). The CDR3 spells CASSFALGTGGANEKLFF. The CDR3 bases are TGTGCCAGCAGCTTTGCCCTCGGGACGGGAGGGGCTAATGAAAAACTGTTTTTT.

The chain couples TRBV5-6 to TRBJ1-5, with D possibly TRBD1 on 6 matching bases. This CDR3 region has 14 residues. CDR1 and CDR2 (germline): SGHDT, YYEEEE. Trimming left V 4 bases short and J 4 bases short, with 12 bases between. CDR3 region: CASSPRGVNQPQHF. As DNA, the CDR3 is TGTGCCAGCAGCCCCAGGGGCGTGAATCAGCCCCAGCATTTT.

This sequence joins TRBV4-1 and TRBJ1-5; a weak D match, TRBD1 (5 bases). The germline V and J ends were trimmed by 4 bases and 3 bases, with 13 bases remaining between them. The length of the CDR3 is 15 residues. Germline CDR1 and CDR2: MGHRA and YSYEKL. CDR3 residues: CASSPRDGSNQPQHF. In DNA, the CDR3 is TGCGCCAGCAGCCCACGGGACGGGTCCAATCAGCCCCAGCATTTT.

The J gene is TRBJ2-1, the V gene TRBV5-5, with 14 nucleotides matching TRBD2. With 1 base clipped from V and 10 bases from J, the junction kept 4 bases outside the gene matches. The CDR3 runs to 15 residues. Germline CDR1 and CDR2: SGHKS and YYEKEE (reference sequence). The CDR3 protein is CASSLWTSGGSEQFF. CDR3 bases: TGTGCCAGCAGCTTGTGGACTAGCGGGGGGTCGGAGCAGTTCTTC.

The chain combines TRBV5-1 with TRBJ2-1; D is possibly TRBD2 (6 bases). Germline values: CDR1 SGHRS, CDR2 YFSETQ. This CDR3 region has 15 residues. Trimming removed 3 bases from V and 0 bases from J, with 10 bases in between. The CDR3: CASSSDGSSYNEQFF. CDR3 coding DNA: TGCGCCAGCAGCTCGGACGGGAGCTCCTACAATGAGCAGTTCTTC.

The chain couples TRBV12-3 or TRBV12-4 to TRBJ2-2; D may match TRBD1 or TRBD2 (5 bases each). V lost 3 bases, J lost 3 bases, and 11 bases lay in between. This CDR3 is 15 amino acids long. The CDR3 is CASSFSGPYTGELFF. The CDR3 DNA is TGTGCCAGCAGTTTCTCGGGGCCTTACACCGGGGAGCTGTTTTTT.

The chain combines TRBV12-3 or TRBV12-4 with TRBJ1-5; the D is unclear. The CDR3 totals 14 residues. Trimming cost V 3 bases and J 4 bases, with 10 bases left between them. CDR3 in amino acids: CASSLGNQNQPQHF. The CDR3 DNA reads as TGTGCCAGCAGTTTGGGGAATCAGAATCAGCCCCAGCATTTT.

The gene calls are TRBV4-1 and TRBJ2-2, with a tentative D call TRBD2 (6 bases). CDR1 MGHRA and CDR2 YSYEKL come from the germline V gene. The CDR3 is made up of 15 amino acids. V gave up 4 bases and J gave up 4 bases, with 13 bases separating them. The CDR3 nucleotides read TGCGCCAGCAGCCGAGGACCGGGGGTCACCGGGGAGCTGTTTTTT. The encoded protein is CASSRGPGVTGELFF.

The chain links TRBV4-1 to TRBJ2-7; the D is unclear. V was pared by 4 bases and J by 2 bases, with 9 bases between. CDR1 and CDR2 (germline): MGHRA, YSYEKL. The CDR3 totals 13 residues. As DNA, the CDR3 is TGCGCCAGCAGCCGGACGGATACCTACGAGCAGTACTTC. Translation: CASSRTDTYEQYF.